A few counts support the clone carrying this TCR beta chain. Its antigen is not identified. Construction of the TCRbeta library involved unique molecular identifiers. TCRdb itself ran the PCR reads through MiXCR, one entry per CDR3 protein. The sample carries tens of thousands of distinct CDR3 sequences, 6.3% recorded once. This specimen comes from a study of T-cell reconstitution after alpha-beta-depleted transplantation in children. Whole-study results and caveats: Two months or so post-transplant, alpha-beta T cells reportedly derived from several hundred expanded graft clones. One year after transplant, T-cell counts and diversity came mostly from newly produced T cells. Where some patients showed high TCRbeta diversity at day 60, it came from recipient T cells and thymic progenitors that had survived.

The CDR3 is 16 amino acids. The germline V gene has CDR1 LNHNV and CDR2 YYDKDF (reference sequence). V was trimmed by 1 base and J by 0 bases, leaving 10 bases between them. This receptor was obtained from a male patient between 5 and 17 years old who had a stem cell transplant for acute myeloid leukemia, so the T cells may come from the graft donor. V is TRBV15 and J is TRBJ1-3; D is possibly TRBD1 (6 bases). Specimen: PBMCs, mostly from graft donor cells, collected 180 days after TCRalphabeta/CD19-depleted stem cell transplant. For the CDR3, the DNA is TGTGCCACCAGCAGAGCTACAGGGAACTCTGGAAACACCATATATTTT. As protein: CATSRATGNSGNTIYF.